The rows below give T cell receptor beta chains drawn from one sample of a study of T cell repertoires in ileal Crohn's disease. The table came from immunoSEQ multiplex PCR; TCRdb's copy has only in-frame clones and leaves some out. The sample contains 2,300 or so clones, approximately 84% of which appear only once. The sequencing sample was made of ileal tissue. These receptors were taken from an adult with Crohn's disease. Each CDR3 is given with its conserved first and last residue. D genes are given only for firm matches. Rows may omit the clone size; those that give it use once, few, many or a size class.

TRBD1	TRBJ2-7	-	TRBV5-1	TGCGCCAGCAGCTCGGGACAGAGTTCCTACGAGCAGTACTTC	CASSSGQSSYEQYF
-	TRBJ2-7	-	TRBV6-6	TGTGCCAGCAGTTACGGAAACTCCTACGAGCAGTACTTC	CASSYGNSYEQYF
-	TRBJ2-5	-	TRBV5-4	TGTGCCAGCAGCTTTCAGGAACAAGAGACCCAGTACTTC	CASSFQEQETQYF
TRBD1	TRBJ2-2	-	TRBV4-2	TGTGCCAGCAGGACAGACGGGACAGCGAACACCGGGGAGCTGTTTTTT	CASRTDGTANTGELFF
-	TRBJ1-1	-	TRBV15	TGTGCCACCCGCGCTGGTATAGAAGCCACTGAAGCTTTCTTT	CATRAGIEATEAFF
TRBD2	TRBJ2-4	few	TRBV27	TGTGCCAGCAGTTTGTGGGGGTTAGCGGGAGGGGATAGGCAAGCCAAAAACATTCAGTACTTC	CASSLWGLAGGDRQAKNIQYF
-	TRBJ2-2	-	TRBV6-5	TGTGCCAGCAGTCACAACGACAACACCGGGGAGCTGTTTTTT	CASSHNDNTGELFF
-	TRBJ1-1	-	TRBV18	TGTGCCAGCTCACCGTTTGGGGGAGGGGTCACTGAAGCTTTCTTT	CASSPFGGGVTEAFF
-	TRBJ1-2	-	TRBV6-1	TGTGCCAGCAGTGATCAAACAATTAACTATGGCTACACCTTC	CASSDQTINYGYTF
-	TRBJ2-7	once	TRBV11-3	TGTGCCAGCAGCTTAGGAAATAGTGTCTCCTACGAGCAGTACTTC	CASSLGNSVSYEQYF
-	TRBJ2-1	-	TRBV11-2	TGTGCCAGCAGCTTAGGGGGATTGAGCTCCTACAATGAGCAGTTCTTC	CASSLGGLSSYNEQFF
-	TRBJ1-2	-	TRBV29-1	TGCAGCGTTACCAGGGGCACTAACTATGGCTACACCTTC	CSVTRGTNYGYTF
TRBD2	TRBJ2-7	-	TRBV11-3	TGTGCCAGCAGCTTAATCCTAGCGGGGTACGAGCAGTACTTC	CASSLILAGYEQYF
-	TRBJ2-2	-	TRBV5-1	TGCGCCAGCAGAAGGGACACTAACACCGGGGAGCTGTTTTTT	CASRRDTNTGELFF
TRBD1	TRBJ2-3	-	TRBV6-5	TGTGCCAGCAGTGACTGGACAGGGGCAGATACGCAGTATTTT	CASSDWTGADTQYF
-	TRBJ2-2	-	TRBV5-1	TGCGCCAGCAGCTTTGAGACAGGTCAAAACACCGGGGAGCTGTTTTTT	CASSFETGQNTGELFF
-	TRBJ2-4	-	TRBV7-8	TGTGCCAGCAGCTTCCGCGGGGCAGATGGAAGAAACATTCAGTACTTC	CASSFRGADGRNIQYF
TRBD1	TRBJ2-5	-	TRBV5-1	TGCGCCAGCAATCCGGGACAGCAAGAGACCCAGTACTTC	CASNPGQQETQYF
-	TRBJ1-5	-	TRBV2	TGTGCCAGCAGTCCCTCCCGGGCTAGCAATCAGCCCCAGCATTTT	CASSPSRASNQPQHF
-	TRBJ2-3	-	TRBV7-2	TGTGCCAGCAGCTTAGTCGGCGTAGGTCCTACGCAGTATTTT	CASSLVGVGPTQYF
-	TRBJ1-2	-	TRBV5-1	TGCGCCAGCGCGAAACAGGTCCTACTGGGGGGCTACACCTTC	CASAKQVLLGGYTF
-	TRBJ1-5	-	TRBV11-3	TGTGCCAGCAGCGAGTGGGAAAGAAAGTTGGGTGATCGGCCCCAGCATTTT	CASSEWERKLGDRPQHF